The text below deals with one TCR beta chain. Antigen specificity is unknown. Isolation of PBMCs gave at least 7 million cells per sample. The sample belongs to a study of blood T cells in healthy people across ages. Overall study results and limits: More naive CD4+ cells and higher diversity marked long-lived donors relative to aged donors.

The CDR3 runs 18 residues. From germline, CDR1 is MNHNS and CDR2 SASEGT. V was trimmed by 5 bases and J by 4 bases, leaving 26 bases between them. A second PCR of roughly 7 to 11 cycles used a sample-barcoded 5' primer and a J-beta primer mix. Each cDNA molecule was tagged by a template-switch adaptor that had 12 random nucleotides. TCRdb analysed the 5' RACE reads with MiXCR anew, one entry per CDR3 protein. The repertoire holds approximately 730,000 distinct CDR3 sequences, with roughly 53% as singletons. The sequenced sample consisted of blood. The clonotype comes from a man at least 80 years old in good health. This chain joins TRBV6-1 and TRBJ1-2; weak D call: TRBD1 (6 bases). CDR3 nucleotide sequence: TGTGCCAGCAGTCCGAGGGGGATGAGGACCAGCGGAGGCTATGGCTACACCTTC. Translating it yields CASSPRGMRTSGGYGYTF.